The T cell receptor beta chain described here comes from a study of T cells in Graves' hyperthyroidism and ophthalmopathy. Participants, patients aged 18 to 65, had newly diagnosed hyperthyroidism with a duration under 2 months. This clonotype came up many times. Its antigen remains unknown. The V gene's germline CDR1 is SQVTM and CDR2 ANQGSEA. V was clipped by 4 bases and J by 4 bases; unmatched bases: 14. The CDR3 runs to 17 residues. Amplification yielded TCR beta CDR3 regions, with RNA transcripts as the source. First-round RT-PCR of the TCR CDR3 relied on the HTBI primer set. MiXCR, applied by TCRdb to the multiplex PCR reads, yields one record per CDR3 protein. Of some 510,000 distinct CDR3 sequences in the sample, around 45% are singletons; the top ten hold about 8.2%. Broader study findings: Model output signaled ophthalmopathy a median roughly 6 months ahead of onset.

The clonotype was recovered from a woman aged 18-35 years with Graves' hyperthyroidism. The specimen sequenced was peripheral blood or thyroid tissue (not recorded which). The chain has TRBV29-1 and TRBJ1-2; 11 bases align to TRBD1. The CDR3, as DNA: TGCAGCGTTGGACTGGGACAGGGGGTTGATAGCGGCTATGGCTACACCTTC. Translation gives CSVGLGQGVDSGYGYTF. Using reference TRBV29-1 and TRBJ1-2 for the parts outside the CDR3, the full variable domain is SAVISQKPSRDICQRGTSLTIQCQVDSQVTMMFWYRQQPGQSLTLIATANQGSEATYESGFVIDKFPISRPNLTFSTLTVSNMSPEDSSIYLCSVGLGQGVDSGYGYTFGSGTRLTVV.